Listed below are T cell receptor beta chains from one sample, sequenced in a study of T cell responses to AZD1222 COVID-19 vaccine. The method was immunoSEQ multiplex PCR; TCRdb's version includes in-frame clones alone and lacks a portion of them. The data show about 180,000 clones, with approximately 91% seen just once and approximately 1.9% held by the top ten. The sample consisted of peripheral blood, taken 28 days after the second AZD1222 dose. These receptors came from an adult who received the AZD1222 COVID-19 vaccine. Both conserved end residues are trimmed from each CDR3. D genes are given only for firm matches.

V gene	D gene	J gene	CDR3 protein
TRBV7-2	.	TRBJ1-5	ASSRTAASNQPQH
TRBV30	TRBD1	TRBJ2-7	AWSLDRGQY
TRBV2	.	TRBJ1-3	ASSELGSSGNTIY
TRBV11-3	TRBD2	TRBJ2-2	ASSPRTSGGELF
TRBV24-1	.	TRBJ2-5	ATSVTRGGGETQY
TRBV24-1	.	TRBJ1-2	ATSDLHPPRWGGNYGYT
TRBV5-1	TRBD2	TRBJ2-5	ASRWEGETQY
TRBV29-1	TRBD2	TRBJ2-7	SVATRLAGNEQY
TRBV6-1	.	TRBJ2-5	ASSEAPNLSGTQY
TRBV5-1	.	TRBJ1-4	ASRPGQINEKLF
TRBV27	TRBD1	TRBJ1-3	ASSFDRGPGNTIY
TRBV19	.	TRBJ2-5	ASSTGRQETQY
TRBV5-1	TRBD2	TRBJ2-3	ASSRGLAGTSTDTQY
TRBV19	.	TRBJ2-7	ASSPRGAGSVYEQY
TRBV4-2	.	TRBJ2-5	ASSQSEYQETQY
TRBV7-6	.	TRBJ1-5	ASSQGGAGSQPQH
TRBV20-1	.	TRBJ2-3	SASERRTQY
TRBV5-6	TRBD2	TRBJ2-3	ASRQGLAAVDTQY
TRBV25-1	.	TRBJ1-2	ASTPGEGGYT
TRBV18	.	TRBJ1-5	ASSPSVQGNQPQH
TRBV6-2/TRBV6-3	.	TRBJ1-5	ASSQIPLGGIQPQH
TRBV30	.	TRBJ1-5	AWSYAASNQPQH
TRBV10-3	TRBD1	TRBJ1-4	AISEDRAENEKLF
TRBV5-1	.	TRBJ2-5	ASSLEVRQETQY